This note documents a single T cell receptor (beta chain) sequence. These data originate in a study of blood T cell repertoires in COVID-19. Overall study: Samples of COVID-19 (acute and convalescent) were obtained from the United States, Italy and Spain. PBMCs, B-cell-depleted T cells, or T cells were the source of the cDNA or gDNA that made up the material.

Germline assignment: CDR1 SEHNR and CDR2 FQNEAQ (reference sequence). V lost 5 bases to trimming and J lost 7 bases; unmatched junction nucleotides: 5. The CDR3 is made up of 15 amino acids. Original processing notes: Estimated nucleated cell counts came from reference gene primer amplification. Here immunoSEQ multiplex PCR was the method, and the copy in TCRdb shows in-frame clones only, minus some. V and J calls plus clone size are reproduced from that table; the DNA served to infer D and trimming. The sample shows around 230,000 clones, approximately 80% of them seen only once. Sequencing input: peripheral blood. The sequence came from a man aged 40-49 years with acute or convalescent COVID-19. The chain recombines TRBV7-9 with TRBJ2-1, with 13 bases aligning to TRBD2. This chain's CDR3 is CASSPGLAGWNEQFF. The CDR3 nucleotides read TGTGCCAGCAGCCCGGGACTAGCGGGATGGAATGAGCAGTTCTTC.